The 23 T cell receptor beta chains presented below share a single source sample, sequenced in a study of identical twins. TCRdb reprocessed the 5' RACE reads via MiXCR and lists one record per CDR3 protein. The sample has roughly 570,000 distinct CDR3 sequences, approximately 10% seen once; the top ten hold roughly 3%. Separately, the same data were catalogued under a study of yellow fever vaccine responses in identical twins.

Sequencing used PBMCs. All receptors come from a woman younger than 35 in good health.

This clonotype has a count of ten or more. DNA for the CDR3: TGTGCCAGCAGTTCCCTCTCCCCCTACGAGCAGTACTTC. This sequence encodes CASSSLSPYEQYF. The genes are TRBV6-5 and TRBJ2-7; D uncertain. The CDR3 sequence is 13 residues long. The germline V gene encodes CDR1 MNHEY and CDR2 SVGAGI. V was pared by 4 bases and J by 2 bases, with 9 bases between.

This clonotype was observed a handful of times. The chain links TRBV21-1 to TRBJ2-7; the table names TRBD2, a call not compared with the DNA. TRBV21-1 is given as a pseudogene. The CDR3 sequence is 15 residues long. CDR3 sequence (DNA): TGTGCCAGCAGCAGAGACGGAGCGGGAGGGAACGAGCAGTACTTC. Translating gives CASSRDGAGGNEQYF.

This CDR3 is CASSYSPANKNIQYF. DNA for the CDR3: TGTGCCAGCAGTTACTCCCCGGCTAATAAAAACATTCAGTACTTC. V gene TRBV6-2 or TRBV6-3 combines with J gene TRBJ2-4; the D is unclear. Germline V gene sequence: CDR1 MNHEY, CDR2 SVGEGT. The CDR3 contains 15 residues. V gave up 0 bases and J gave up 4 bases, with 10 bases separating them.

In this sample, this clonotype turned up a few times. V is TRBV29-1 and J is TRBJ2-2; D gene unclear. Germline CDR1 SQVTM, CDR2 ANQGSEA. This CDR3 comprises 13 residues. V was clipped by 5 bases and J by 0 bases, with 7 bases between them. CDR3 sequence (DNA): TGCAGCGTTAAGGCAGCGAACACCGGGGAGCTGTTTTTT. It encodes CSVKAANTGELFF.

This clonotype was seen a few times. The chain links TRBV11-2 to TRBJ2-7; 7 bases are shared with TRBD2. The CDR3 covers 20 residues. J was trimmed by 5 bases and V by 2 bases; bases with no gene match: 24. Per germline, CDR1 SGHAT and CDR2 FQNNGV. The CDR3 bases are TGTGCCAGCAGCTTAATGATGTTAGTGGGGGGGGACCTACGAGCTAACGAGCAGTACTTC. Its protein is CASSLMMLVGGDLRANEQYF.

This clonotype showed up just a few times. This chain links TRBV5-1 with TRBJ2-5, with a possible D match to TRBD2 (5 bases). CDR3 length: 13 residues. V gave up 3 bases and J gave up 3 bases, with 9 bases separating them. The germline V gene encodes CDR1 SGHRS and CDR2 YFSETQ. CDR3 bases: TGCGCCAGCAGCTGGCCCGGGGAAGAGACCCAGTACTTC. This codes for CASSWPGEETQYF.

A few counts support this clonotype. This chain joins TRBV7-2 and TRBJ2-3, with D possibly being TRBD2 (6 bases). This CDR3 comprises 14 residues. Looked up from germline, CDR1 is SGHTA and CDR2 is FQGNSA. Trimming shortened V by 7 bases and J by 1 base, and 12 bases separated the two germline ends. The CDR3 DNA sequence: TGTGCCAGCAAGGAGGGTAGCGGCACAGATACGCAGTATTTT. It specifies CASKEGSGTDTQYF. Combining the CDR3 with reference TRBV7-2 and TRBJ2-3 gives the whole variable domain GAGVSQSPSNKVTEKGKDVELRCDPISGHTALYWYRQSLGQGLEFLIYFQGNSAPDKSGLPSDRFSAERTGGSVSTLTIQRTQQEDSAVYLCASKEGSGTDTQYFGPGTRLTVL.

This CDR3 reads CASASGSPDTQYF. The CDR3 DNA is TGTGCCAGCGCTTCAGGGTCCCCAGATACGCAGTATTTT. The rearrangement uses TRBV6-1 and TRBJ2-3; possible D gene TRBD1, 5 bases. Trimming left V 8 bases short and J 4 bases short, with 13 bases between. This CDR3 is built from 13 residues. Germline CDR1 reads MNHNS; CDR2 reads SASEGT.

This clonotype has just a few counts. This chain links TRBV6-5 with TRBJ2-1; D may correspond to TRBD1 or TRBD2 (6 bases each). With 2 bases removed from V and 3 bases from J, the gap between germline ends came to 11 bases. Germline values: CDR1 MNHEY, CDR2 SVGAGI. The length of the CDR3 is 15 residues. As DNA, the CDR3 is TGTGCCAGCAGTTACGAGGGGGGCGTCTACAATGAGCAGTTCTTC. Its translation: CASSYEGGVYNEQFF.

This clonotype was seen ten or more times. V and J are TRBV29-1 and TRBJ1-2, with unresolved D. Trimming removed 4 bases at V and 8 bases at J, with 8 bases between. The CDR3 sequence is 10 residues long. From germline, CDR1 is SQVTM and CDR2 ANQGSEA. The CDR3 spells CSVGVDGYTF. The CDR3 DNA is TGCAGCGTTGGGGTAGACGGCTACACCTTC.

The chain is built from TRBV10-3 and TRBJ2-5, with D possibly TRBD2 on 6 matching bases. The CDR3 loop spans 15 amino acids. Per the germline V gene, CDR1 is ENHRY and CDR2 is SYGVKD. The V gene lost 0 bases and the J gene lost 5 bases, with 13 bases spanning the gap. CDR3 bases: TGTGCCATCAGTGAGTCCGGGGGTGCGGCGGAGACCCAGTACTTC. Translating gives CAISESGGAAETQYF.

The chain couples TRBV12-3 or TRBV12-4 to TRBJ2-5; the match to TRBD2 covers 8 bases. This CDR3 is 15 amino acids long. The V segment lost 7 bases and the J segment 5 bases; nucleotides outside the gene matches: 12. As DNA, the CDR3 is TGTGCCAGCACCTTGGACGGGAGGGCCGGGGAGACCCAGTACTTC. As protein: CASTLDGRAGETQYF.

The table lists this clonotype with many counts. CDR3 DNA: TGTGCCAGCAGCGTGGGACAGAAGTATGGCTACACCTTC. Amino acid sequence: CASSVGQKYGYTF. This chain connects TRBV5-6 to TRBJ1-2; 7 bases are a match to TRBD1. This CDR3 spans 13 amino acids. Trimming took 4 bases from V and 5 from J; bases not matched to a gene: 5. CDR1 is SGHDT and CDR2 is YYEEEE in the germline V gene.

This clonotype came up many times. The genes are TRBV7-9 and TRBJ1-4; 8 bases align to TRBD1. In germline, CDR1 is SEHNR, CDR2 FQNEAQ (reference sequence). CDR3 size: 14 residues. V lost 5 bases, J lost 8 bases, and 7 bases stayed unmatched. DNA of the CDR3: TGTGCCAGCAGCCCCGGGACAGGCAACGAAAAACTGTTTTTT. Protein: CASSPGTGNEKLFF.

The sample holds many counts of this clonotype. The rearrangement links TRBV18 to TRBJ2-5; D remains ambiguous. Germline assignment: CDR1 KGHSH and CDR2 LQKENI. The V end was cut by 3 bases, the J end by 3 bases, with 2 bases between. The CDR3 extends over 11 amino acids. The CDR3, as DNA: TGTGCCAGCTCACCGGAAGAGACCCAGTACTTC. Amino acid sequence: CASSPEETQYF.

Concerning this clonotype itself: At one end the junction does not follow the germline gene, possibly because of a read error. This rearrangement joins TRBV20-1 to TRBJ2-5; TRBD2 agrees at 11 bases. The CDR3 is 18 residues long. Germline values: CDR1 DFQATT, CDR2 SNEGSKA (reference sequence). The CDR3 nucleotides are TGCTGTGCTAGAGATCTCTTACTAGCGGGGGTTGGAGAAGAGACCCAGTACTTC. This translates into CCARDLLLAGVGEETQYF.

The sample holds a few counts of this clonotype. The chain links TRBV7-9 to TRBJ2-7; D is perhaps TRBD1 or TRBD2 (5 bases each). CDR3 length: 16 residues. V was trimmed by 1 base and J by 4 bases, leaving 17 bases between them. Germline CDR1 is SEHNR and CDR2 is FQNEAQ (reference sequence). For the CDR3, the DNA is TGTGCCAGCAGCTTAGGTCGGGAACCAGGGCGGTACGAGCAGTACTTC. Amino acids: CASSLGREPGRYEQYF.

This clonotype was counted only a few times. The chain recombines TRBV11-1 with TRBJ2-1; D might be TRBD1 (6 bases). The CDR3 runs 21 residues. V dropped 4 bases and J dropped 0 bases, with 28 bases sitting between them. Germline assignment: CDR1 SGHAT and CDR2 FQDESV (reference sequence). In nucleotides, the CDR3 is TGTGCCAGCAGCTCCACTTTGTCGCAGTGGCAGGGGAGAAGCTCCTACAATGAGCAGTTCTTC. Translation: CASSSTLSQWQGRSSYNEQFF.

This clonotype has just a few counts. The chain has TRBV5-1 and TRBJ2-3, with 11 bases matching TRBD2. After removal of 5 bases from V and 6 bases from J, the junction contained 8 bases not matched to a gene. The CDR3 spans 15 residues. Germline values: CDR1 SGHRS, CDR2 YFSETQ. The CDR3 loop is CASSLLAGVGDTQYF. The CDR3 region has the DNA TGCGCCAGCAGTCTACTAGCGGGAGTAGGCGATACGCAGTATTTT.

In its sample, this clonotype was seen many times. This chain links TRBV27 with TRBJ1-1; no clear D gene. Trimming shortened V by 2 bases and J by 5 bases, and 9 bases separated the two germline ends. The CDR3 totals 13 residues. CDR1 and CDR2 (germline): MNHEY, SMNVEV (reference sequence). CDR3 DNA sequence: TGTGCCAGCAGTTTAGCCCATCGAACTGAAGCTTTCTTT. Amino acid sequence: CASSLAHRTEAFF.

This clonotype turned up a few times. The DNA of the CDR3 is TGCGCCAGCAGCTCCTACTCTAGCACAGATACGCAGTATTTT. The encoded protein is CASSSYSSTDTQYF. This chain links TRBV5-1 with TRBJ2-3; D not certain. Germline V lookup: CDR1 SGHRS, CDR2 YFSETQ. Trimming took off 3 bases at V and 0 bases at J, with 8 bases between the two ends. The CDR3 sequence is 14 residues long.

The sample holds a few counts of this clonotype. The J gene is TRBJ2-3, the V gene TRBV4-1; D is possibly TRBD2 (6 bases). Trimming took off 5 bases at V and 0 bases at J, with 9 bases between the two ends. This CDR3 spans 14 amino acids. Per germline, CDR1 MGHRA and CDR2 YSYEKL. This CDR3 reads CASSWGVSTDTQYF. CDR3 DNA: TGCGCCAGCAGCTGGGGGGTTAGCACAGATACGCAGTATTTT.

This clonotype was seen a handful of times. The V gene is TRBV3-1, the J gene TRBJ1-1; 9 nucleotides align to TRBD1. Trimming removed 4 bases from V and 6 bases from J; junction bases left unmatched: 9. The CDR3 covers 15 residues. The V gene's germline CDR1 is LGHDT and CDR2 YNNKEL (reference sequence). This CDR3 reads CASSPQRTGAAEAFF. In DNA, the CDR3 is TGTGCCAGCAGCCCCCAGAGGACAGGGGCCGCTGAAGCTTTCTTT.